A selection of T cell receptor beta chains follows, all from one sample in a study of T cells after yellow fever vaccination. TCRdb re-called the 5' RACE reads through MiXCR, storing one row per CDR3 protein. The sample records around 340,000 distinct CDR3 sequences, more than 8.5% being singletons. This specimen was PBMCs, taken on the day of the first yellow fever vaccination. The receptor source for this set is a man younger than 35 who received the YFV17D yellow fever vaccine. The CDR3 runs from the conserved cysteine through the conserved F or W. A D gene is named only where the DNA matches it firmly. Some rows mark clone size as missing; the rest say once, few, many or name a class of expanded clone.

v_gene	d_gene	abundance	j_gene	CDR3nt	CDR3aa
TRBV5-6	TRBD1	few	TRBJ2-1	TGTGCCAGCAGCATCGGGACAGGCCCTCTAAATGAGCAGTTCTTC	CASSIGTGPLNEQFF
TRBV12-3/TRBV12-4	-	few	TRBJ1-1	TGTGCCAGCAGGTCGAAGGAGAACACTGAAGCTTTCTTT	CASRSKENTEAFF
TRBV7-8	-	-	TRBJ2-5	TGTGCCAGCAGCTTGGCCCTAGTAGGCAGGGCTGTAGAGACCCAGTACTTC	CASSLALVGRAVETQYF
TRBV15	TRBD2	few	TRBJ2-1	TGTGCCACCAGCAAGGGGACTAGCGGGGAACGTGAGCAGTTCTTC	CATSKGTSGEREQFF
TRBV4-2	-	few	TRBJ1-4	TGTGCCAGCAGCCAAGGCTCGTGGCAGGGTAATGAAAAACTGTTTTTT	CASSQGSWQGNEKLFF
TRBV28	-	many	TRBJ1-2	TGTGCCAGCAGTTTTGCACAGTCTTATGGCTACACCTTC	CASSFAQSYGYTF
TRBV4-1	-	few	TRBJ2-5	TGCGCCAGCAGCCAAGGTTTGGGTTTCGGGGGAGAGACCCAGTACTTC	CASSQGLGFGGETQYF
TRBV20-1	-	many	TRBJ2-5	TGCAGTGGAACTAACGGGGGCTTCGAGACCCAGTACTTC	CSGTNGGFETQYF
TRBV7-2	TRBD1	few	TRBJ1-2	TGTGCCAGCAGCCTAGGCACTTTGACAGGGGTAGGCTACACCTTC	CASSLGTLTGVGYTF
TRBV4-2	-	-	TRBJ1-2	TGTGCCAGCAGCCAAGGGGGGGCGGGGTATGGCTACACCTTC	CASSQGGAGYGYTF
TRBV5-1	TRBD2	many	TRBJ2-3	TGCGCCAGCAGCTTGGCCGGGGGGGGATTCGCAGATACGCAGTATTTT	CASSLAGGGFADTQYF
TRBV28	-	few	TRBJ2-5	TGTGCCAGCAGTTTCCTAAGAGAACAAGAGACCCAGTACTTC	CASSFLREQETQYF
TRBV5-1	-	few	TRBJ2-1	TGCGCCAGCAGAGACAGCGCGGAGTACAATGAGCAGTTCTTC	CASRDSAEYNEQFF
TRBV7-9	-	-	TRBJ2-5	TGTGCCAGCAGCTTACTCCTAGAGACCCAGTACTTC	CASSLLLETQYF
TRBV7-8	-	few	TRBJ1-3	TGTGCCAGCAGCTGGACTCTTACCGCGACCTCTGGAAACACCATATATTTT	CASSWTLTATSGNTIYF
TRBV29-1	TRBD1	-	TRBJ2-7	TGCAGCGTTGATTCGGGACAGGGGGACACCTACGAGCAGTACTTC	CSVDSGQGDTYEQYF
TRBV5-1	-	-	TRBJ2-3	TGCGCCAGCAGCTGGACCACCTCTGACACAGATACGCAGTATTTT	CASSWTTSDTDTQYF